This T cell receptor beta chain is from a study of blood T cell repertoires in COVID-19. The protocol was immunoSEQ multiplex PCR, while the TCRdb copy is restricted to in-frame clones and leaves out a portion. The repertoire holds roughly 250,000 clones, with around 84% as singletons. Material for sequencing was peripheral blood. This sequence was found in a woman between 40 and 55 years old who had recovered from COVID-19.

In nucleotides, the CDR3 is TGTGCCAGCAGTGAACCTCCATACAATACGCAGTATTTT. Protein product: CASSEPPYNTQYF. This sequence joins TRBV6-4 and TRBJ2-3; D unresolved. The germline V gene encodes CDR1 MRHNA and CDR2 SNTAGT. The CDR3 is 13 residues long. V shed 3 bases and J shed 7 bases, with 11 bases lying between them.